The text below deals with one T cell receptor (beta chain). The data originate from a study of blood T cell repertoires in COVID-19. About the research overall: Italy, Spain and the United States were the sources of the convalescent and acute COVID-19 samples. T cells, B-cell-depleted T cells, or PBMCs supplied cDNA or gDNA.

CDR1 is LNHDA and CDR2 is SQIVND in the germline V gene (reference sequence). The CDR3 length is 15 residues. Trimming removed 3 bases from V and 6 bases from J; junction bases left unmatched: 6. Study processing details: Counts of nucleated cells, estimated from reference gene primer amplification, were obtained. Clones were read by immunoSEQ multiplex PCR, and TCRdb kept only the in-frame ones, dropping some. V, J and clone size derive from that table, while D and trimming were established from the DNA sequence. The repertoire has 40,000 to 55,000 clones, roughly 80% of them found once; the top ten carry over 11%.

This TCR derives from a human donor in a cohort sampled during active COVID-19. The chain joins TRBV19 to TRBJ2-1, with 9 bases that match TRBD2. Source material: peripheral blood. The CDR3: CASSIPGLATNEQFF. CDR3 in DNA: TGTGCCAGTAGTATCCCGGGACTAGCTACCAATGAGCAGTTCTTC. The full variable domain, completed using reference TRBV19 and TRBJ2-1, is DGGITQSPKYLFRKEGQNVTLSCEQNLNHDAMYWYRQDPGQGLRLIYYSQIVNDFQKGDIAEGYSVSREKKESFPLTVTSAQKNPTAFYLCASSIPGLATNEQFFGPGTRLTVL.